This paragraph reports one T cell receptor beta chain. The data were obtained in a study of blood T cell repertoires in COVID-19. Background on the study: Nucleic acid was either cDNA or gDNA, and it came from T cells, B-cell-depleted T cells, or PBMCs.

This CDR3 region has 15 residues. Germline-derived CDR1 and CDR2 are MNHEY and SVGEGT. The ends lost 2 bases at V and 6 bases at J; junction bases unmatched: 5. Patients at the Seattle site were enrolled during active infection and followed longitudinally. Using immunoSEQ multiplex PCR, the repertoire was profiled, and TCRdb retains in-frame clones only, with some absent. The profile covers approximately 300,000 clones, with 90% appearing a single time and 6.8% taken by the ten largest. The chain combines TRBV6-2 or TRBV6-3 with TRBJ2-1; 9 bases fit TRBD2. The specimen was peripheral blood. This receptor was identified in a woman in her 30s with COVID-19, enrolled during active disease. In nucleotides, the CDR3 is TGTGCCAGCAGTTACGGCGGGAGGGCTATCAATGAGCAGTTCTTC. Translation: CASSYGGRAINEQFF.